This T cell receptor (beta chain) is drawn from a study of regulatory T cells in long-lasting Graves disease. Notes on the study in general: TCR diversity was lower in persistent than newly diagnosed Graves' disease. Thyroid tissue was not studied; only peripheral blood was.

According to the study, TCR beta libraries were built with iRepertoire HTBI primers and CDR3-region Arm-PCR. Under the authors' procedure: Across the samples, identification revealed 60 to 75 TRBV and over 12 TRBJ segments. TCRdb ran MiXCR on the multiplex PCR reads and lists one entry per CDR3 protein. For this entry, the V and J calls and clone size follow TCRdb and not the study's own pipeline. This table holds 200,000 to 300,000 distinct CDR3 sequences, 20% to 25% found once. The time point is: newly diagnosed GD, antithyroid drugs for less than 3 months. The TCR library was made from RNA that had been extracted from PBMCs in TRIzol. Patients were enrolled at an endocrinology department in Xi'an, China. Only a few counts were recorded for this clonotype. Antigen unknown. The sample consisted of peripheral blood mononuclear cells (PBMCs), taken at new diagnosis, from a patient treated with antithyroid drugs. This TCR was recovered from a female donor with Graves disease.

This CDR3 reads CASHTRNNYNEQFF. In DNA form, the CDR3 reads TGTGCCAGCCACACGAGGAATAACTACAATGAGCAGTTCTTC. The chain has TRBV6-1 and TRBJ2-1, with D unclear. V lost 8 bases to trimming and J lost 3 bases, with 14 bases between them. Germline CDR1 is MNHNS and CDR2 is SASEGT. The CDR3 runs 14 residues.